These 17 T cell receptor beta chains were all obtained from the same sample, sequenced in a study of cytomegalovirus exposure and HLA in healthy donors. PCR was performed using 60 Vbeta and 13 Jbeta primers. Only in-frame clones appear in the TCRdb table, and some are missing; sequencing was by immunoSEQ multiplex PCR. Found here are about 190,000 clones, around 75% of them singletons; the top ten hold 6.3%. Sequenced material: PBMCs. Receptors originate from a man aged 40-49 years in good health and CMV-seropositive.

V gene TRBV5-1 combines with J gene TRBJ2-7; perhaps TRBD2 as D (5 bases). Trimming took 0 bases from V and 6 from J, leaving 10 bases between them. CDR1 is SGHRS, CDR2 YFSETQ, per germline. The CDR3 has 13 amino acids. CDR3 DNA sequence: TGCGCCAGCAGCTTGGCAGGAGGACGCGAGCAGTACTTC. Protein sequence: CASSLAGGREQYF.

A few counts support this clone. The chain carries TRBV9 and TRBJ2-3; 7 bases are shared with TRBD1. From germline, CDR1 is SGDLS and CDR2 YYNGEE. Trimming cost V 3 bases and J 0 bases; bases outside gene matches: 4. The CDR3 runs to 15 residues. CDR3 region: CASSGGTVSTDTQYF. As DNA, the CDR3 is TGTGCCAGCAGCGGTGGGACAGTAAGCACAGATACGCAGTATTTT.

The chain joins TRBV6-1 to TRBJ2-1, with D unclear. CDR3 length: 15 residues. The V end was cut by 6 bases, the J end by 0 bases, with 12 bases between. Per the germline V gene, CDR1 is MNHNS and CDR2 is SASEGT. The CDR3 reads CASSLTESSYNEQFF. Written as DNA, the CDR3 is TGTGCCAGCAGCTTGACTGAGAGCTCCTACAATGAGCAGTTCTTC.

The rearrangement links TRBV19 to TRBJ2-5; the match to TRBD2 covers 8 bases. The V gene's germline CDR1 is LNHDA and CDR2 SQIVND (reference sequence). V was clipped by 7 bases and J by 11 bases; unmatched bases: 12. The CDR3 is 13 amino acids. CDR3 protein: CASKAGGQDEQYF. CDR3 coding DNA: TGTGCCAGTAAGGCGGGGGGACAAGATGAGCAGTACTTC. Drawing the rest from reference TRBV19 and TRBJ2-5, the complete variable domain is DGGITQSPKYLFRKEGQNVTLSCEQNLNHDAMYWYRQDPGQGLRLIYYSQIVNDFQKGDIAEGYSVSREKKESFPLTVTSAQKNPTAFYLCASKAGGQDEQYFGPGTRLLVL.

This clone was detected a few times. This chain links TRBV7-9 with TRBJ1-1, with D possibly matching TRBD1 (6 bases). The germline V and J ends were trimmed by 7 bases and 7 bases, with 16 bases remaining between them. Germline V lookup: CDR1 SEHNR, CDR2 FQNEAQ (reference sequence). CDR3 size: 13 residues. The CDR3 spells CASTVRDTYEAFF. The CDR3 DNA sequence: TGTGCCAGCACCGTAAGGGACACTTATGAAGCTTTCTTT.

J is TRBJ1-2 and V is TRBV5-1, with TRBD1 identical over 10 bases. Germline loops: CDR1 SGHRS, CDR2 YFSETQ. This CDR3 has 13 amino acids. The ends lost 4 bases at V and 8 bases at J; junction bases unmatched: 5. The CDR3 protein is CASSLGTGEGYTF. CDR3 nucleotides: TGCGCCAGCAGCCTAGGGACAGGGGAGGGCTACACCTTC.

A remark on this clone: Other DNA sequences within the sample encode an identical CDR3. This chain links TRBV7-9 with TRBJ2-7; D might be TRBD1 (5 bases). V dropped 3 bases and J dropped 6 bases, with 18 bases sitting between them. This CDR3 has 15 amino acids. Per the germline V gene, CDR1 is SEHNR and CDR2 is FQNEAQ (reference sequence). Here the CDR3 reads CASSFPQSQGSEQYF. CDR3 in DNA: TGTGCCAGCAGCTTCCCACAGAGCCAGGGATCCGAGCAGTACTTC.

Only a few counts were recorded for this clone. The chain employs TRBV30 and TRBJ2-1; D is possibly TRBD1 (5 bases). Per germline, CDR1 GTSNPN and CDR2 SVGIG (reference sequence). V was pared by 7 bases and J by 10 bases, with 14 bases between. There are 11 residues in the CDR3. CDR3 DNA sequence: TGTGCCTCAGGGTTACCCTCGGAGCAGTTCTTC. It encodes CASGLPSEQFF.

The chain links TRBV7-6 to TRBJ1-2; 10 bases align to TRBD1. CDR3 size: 13 residues. J lost 12 bases, V lost 5 bases, and 9 bases had no gene match. In germline, CDR1 is SGHVS, CDR2 FNYEAQ. The CDR3 nucleotides read TGTGCCAGCAGCCCCGGGACAGGGGATTTCGACACCTTC. Amino acid sequence: CASSPGTGDFDTF.

This clone showed up just once. The rearrangement uses TRBV7-9 and TRBJ2-1; D may be TRBD2 (5 bases). V shed 4 bases and J shed 0 bases, with 10 bases lying between them. The CDR3 runs 15 residues. Germline loops: CDR1 SEHNR, CDR2 FQNEAQ (reference sequence). The CDR3 reads CASSYMGSSYNEQFF. The CDR3 DNA is TGTGCCAGCAGCTATATGGGGAGCTCCTACAATGAGCAGTTCTTC.

In regard to this clone: One end of the junction varies from germline; a read error may be responsible. The CDR3 here is CSSSQGGTEGGYEQYF. In DNA form, the CDR3 reads TGTTCCAGCAGCCAAGGCGGGACAGAGGGAGGTTACGAGCAGTACTTC. The chain uses TRBV7-9 and TRBJ2-7; maybe TRBD1 (7 bases). The CDR3 spans 16 residues. CDR1 is SEHNR, CDR2 FQNEAQ, per germline (reference sequence).

This sequence joins TRBV5-4 and TRBJ2-1; 7 bases map to TRBD2. The germline CDR1 and CDR2 sequences are SGHNT and YYREEE (reference sequence). The CDR3 is 14 amino acids. The V and J ends lost 8 bases and 8 bases, in that order; junction bases with no gene match: 13. The CDR3 DNA sequence: TGTGCCAGTATCGCGGGGGACCGGCCATATGAGCAGTTCTTC. This sequence encodes CASIAGDRPYEQFF.

The chain recombines TRBV25-1 with TRBJ1-2; 7 bases agree with TRBD1. The CDR3 totals 13 residues. The germline V gene has CDR1 MGHDK and CDR2 SYGVNS. J gave up 7 bases and V 4 bases, and 6 bases lay outside the gene matches. The CDR3 coding sequence is TGTGCCAGCAGTGCCGACAGGGAGGTTGGCTACACCTTC. Amino acids: CASSADREVGYTF.

The genes are TRBV7-2 and TRBJ2-3; no reliable D call. Deletions cut 6 bases from V and 10 bases from J, with 11 bases between. The CDR3 extends over 11 amino acids. Germline V gives CDR1 SGHTA, CDR2 FQGNSA. The CDR3 bases are TGTGCCAGCAGACTTGCAGGCTCGCAGTATTTT. It translates to CASRLAGSQYF.

This sequence joins TRBV6-5 and TRBJ2-5; maybe TRBD2 (6 bases). The CDR3 loop spans 14 amino acids. V was cut by 6 bases and J by 1 base, with 12 bases left in between. Per germline, CDR1 MNHEY and CDR2 SVGAGI. In DNA form, the CDR3 reads TGTGCCAGCAGGCGCGGGGAGACCCAAGAGACCCAGTACTTC. Protein product: CASRRGETQETQYF.

This clone was seen more than once but under ten times. V gene TRBV10-3 combines with J gene TRBJ1-2; no clear D gene. Trimming shortened V by 3 bases and J by 5 bases, and 13 bases separated the two germline ends. The V gene's germline CDR1 is ENHRY and CDR2 SYGVKD. The CDR3 is 14 residues long. CDR3 residues: CAISDGSGPYGYTF. The CDR3 DNA sequence: TGTGCCATCAGTGATGGGTCAGGCCCTTATGGCTACACCTTC.

The chain is built from TRBV11-1 and TRBJ2-4, with TRBD1 as a possible D gene (5 bases). CDR1 is SGHAT, CDR2 FQDESV, per germline (reference sequence). Trimming took off 5 bases at V and 0 bases at J, with 11 bases between the two ends. The CDR3 is made up of 15 amino acids. CDR3 coding DNA: TGTGCCAGCAGCCCCACCCAGGGAGCCAAAAACATTCAGTACTTC. Translating gives CASSPTQGAKNIQYF.